The 22 T cell receptor beta chains in this list originate from one sample, sequenced in a study of T cells after yellow fever vaccination. TCRdb processed the 5' RACE reads anew with MiXCR; each CDR3 protein has one entry. Found here are 25,000 to 40,000 distinct CDR3 sequences, 6.5% to 8.5% of them singletons; the top ten hold around a fifth. Here the sequenced sample was PBMCs, either bulk or a sorted T-cell subset (CD4+, CD8+, memory, or dextramer-sorted; not recorded which), taken on the day of the first yellow fever vaccination. The receptors here all came from a man younger than 30 who received the YFV17D yellow fever vaccine.

This clonotype was seen many times. V is TRBV5-5 and J is TRBJ2-3; 8 bases map to TRBD1. V shed 1 base, J shed 4 bases, and the junction held 8 bases outside the gene matches. CDR1 and CDR2 (germline): SGHKS, YYEKEE (reference sequence). The CDR3 totals 16 residues. The CDR3, as DNA: TGTGCCAGCAGCTTGCACAGGGGGAGTGTGGCAGATACGCAGTATTTT. Its translation is CASSLHRGSVADTQYF. Full variable domain (remainder filled in from reference TRBV5-5 and TRBJ2-3): DAGVTQSPTHLIKTRGQQVTLRCSPISGHKSVSWYQQVLGQGPQFIFQYYEKEERGRGNFPDRFSARQFPNYSSELNVNALLLGDSALYLCASSLHRGSVADTQYFGPGTRLTVL.

The chain links TRBV5-1 to TRBJ2-5, with D possibly being TRBD2 (7 bases). The germline gives CDR1 SGHRS, CDR2 YFSETQ. There are 14 residues in the CDR3. With 0 bases removed from V and 3 bases from J, the gap between germline ends came to 9 bases. The CDR3 here is CASSLGGGEETQYF. The CDR3, as DNA: TGCGCCAGCAGCTTGGGGGGGGGCGAAGAGACCCAGTACTTC.

There are many counts of this clonotype. The rearrangement joins TRBV2 to TRBJ1-2; D remains unclear. The CDR3 is 11 residues long. Germline V gene data show CDR1 as SNHLY and CDR2 as FYNNEI. The V gene lost 6 bases and the J gene lost 8 bases, with 10 bases spanning the gap. The CDR3 sequence: CASRYRAGYTF. Here the CDR3 DNA reads TGTGCCAGCAGGTACCGCGCGGGCTACACCTTC.

By sample fraction, this clonotype is medium-sized (0.01 to 0.1%). The rearrangement joins TRBV10-2 to TRBJ2-2, with 7 bases matching TRBD2. The germline gives CDR1 WSHSY, CDR2 SAAADI. This CDR3 region has 17 residues. Unmatched junction bases numbered 9, after V lost 3 bases and J lost 2 bases. As DNA, the CDR3 is TGCGCCAGCAGTGATCTAGGGCGGGGGACTAACACCGGGGAGCTGTTTTTT. Translated, it gives CASSDLGRGTNTGELFF.

This clonotype was observed many times. The CDR3 here is CASSRLEGNTEAFF. The CDR3 coding sequence is TGCGCCAGCAGCCGACTTGAGGGGAACACTGAAGCTTTCTTT. The rearrangement links TRBV4-1 to TRBJ1-1, with D unresolved. The germline V gene encodes CDR1 MGHRA and CDR2 YSYEKL. The V end lost 4 bases, the J end lost 1 base, and 10 bases lay between the germline ends. This CDR3 contains 14 residues.

This clonotype was seen more than once but under ten times. The CDR3 is CASSRQTDYSYNEQFF. CDR3 sequence (DNA): TGTGCCAGCAGCCGGCAGACAGACTACTCCTACAATGAGCAGTTCTTC. This sequence joins TRBV5-4 and TRBJ2-1; tentatively, D is TRBD1 or TRBD2 (5 bases each). V lost 4 bases and J 0 bases, leaving 14 bases between the germline ends. The length of the CDR3 is 16 residues. The germline CDR1 and CDR2 sequences are SGHNT and YYREEE (reference sequence).

This clonotype is termed medium-sized. For the CDR3, the DNA is TGCAGTGCTAGAAGGGATCGGACTAGCGCCGGTAACGGGACCCAGTACTTC. This codes for CSARRDRTSAGNGTQYF. The chain is built from TRBV20-1 and TRBJ2-5; 9 bases align to TRBD2. Germline loops: CDR1 DFQATT, CDR2 SNEGSKA (reference sequence). The junction had 17 bases not matched to a gene; V was cut back by 2 bases and J by 7 bases. This CDR3 has 17 residues.

Points on this clonotype: Just one base apart from a much larger clone, this may be a read error. This sequence joins TRBV27 and TRBJ2-1; 9 bases agree with TRBD2. After removal of 9 bases from V and 4 bases from J, the junction contained 10 bases not matched to a gene. This CDR3 contains 15 residues. Germline CDR1 is MNHEY and CDR2 is SMNVEV (reference sequence). The DNA for the CDR3 is TGTGCCAGGACCTCCGCCAGCGGGGGGTACAATGAGCAGTTCTTC. This sequence encodes CARTSASGGYNEQFF.

This clonotype was counted ten times or more. The chain has TRBV11-2 and TRBJ2-5; weak D call: TRBD1 (6 bases). Germline V CDR1 and CDR2: SGHAT, FQNNGV. The ends were cut back, 5 bases at V and 4 bases at J, with 14 bases in the middle. This CDR3 is 14 amino acids long. The CDR3 loop reads CASSPRTVTETQYF. The CDR3 DNA reads as TGTGCCAGCAGCCCCCGGACAGTGACAGAGACCCAGTACTTC. Drawing the rest from reference TRBV11-2 and TRBJ2-5, the complete variable domain is EAGVAQSPRYKIIEKRQSVAFWCNPISGHATLYWYQQILGQGPKLLIQFQNNGVVDDSQLPKDRFSAERLKGVDSTLKIQPAKLEDSAVYLCASSPRTVTETQYFGPGTRLLVL.

This clonotype was observed many times. The chain combines TRBV11-2 with TRBJ1-2, with a weak D call TRBD1 (5 bases). Germline CDR1 reads SGHAT; CDR2 reads FQNNGV. Trimming took 5 bases from V and 4 from J, leaving 14 bases between them. There are 14 residues in the CDR3. The CDR3 DNA reads TGTGCCAGCAGCATCCCCGGGGCCCCCTATGGCTACACCTTC. Translating it yields CASSIPGAPYGYTF.

This clonotype has a count of ten or more. The V gene is TRBV3-1, the J gene TRBJ2-3; 9 bases line up with TRBD2. The CDR3 loop spans 14 amino acids. The germline gives CDR1 LGHDT, CDR2 YNNKEL (reference sequence). Trimming removed 4 bases from V and 4 bases from J; junction bases left unmatched: 3. The CDR3 protein is CASSLAGDADTQYF. In DNA, the CDR3 is TGTGCCAGCAGCCTAGCGGGGGACGCAGATACGCAGTATTTT.

CDR3 in DNA: TGTGCCAGCAGTGACCTCTCTTACGCTGAAGCTTTCTTT. Protein sequence: CASSDLSYAEAFF. The chain carries TRBV25-1 and TRBJ1-1; D unresolved. Trimming removed 3 bases from V and 6 bases from J, with 11 bases in between. CDR1 and CDR2 from the germline V gene are MGHDK and SYGVNS. CDR3 size: 13 residues.

In this sample, this clonotype turned up many times. This chain joins TRBV7-3 and TRBJ2-7; the D call may be TRBD1 or TRBD2 (5 bases each). V lost 5 bases to trimming and J lost 4 bases, with 12 bases between them. The length of the CDR3 is 13 residues. Germline CDR1 and CDR2: SGHTA and FQGTGA. The DNA of the CDR3 is TGTGCCAGCAGCCCACGTGGGGGTTACGAGCAGTACTTC. Translated: CASSPRGGYEQYF.

J is TRBJ1-5 and V is TRBV30; D is ambiguous. Trimming pared 3 bases from V and 7 bases from J, leaving 13 bases between. The CDR3 contains 13 residues. Looked up from germline, CDR1 is GTSNPN and CDR2 is SVGIG (reference sequence). In DNA, the CDR3 is TGTGCCTGGAGCGACCACCCAGGCCAGCCCCAGCATTTT. This gives the protein CAWSDHPGQPQHF.

The rearrangement joins TRBV11-2 to TRBJ1-1, with TRBD1 as a possible D gene (5 bases). There are 13 residues in the CDR3. Germline V gives CDR1 SGHAT, CDR2 FQNNGV. Trimming took off 5 bases at V and 1 base at J, with 8 bases between the two ends. The CDR3 loop is CASSADRNTEAFF. The CDR3 nucleotides are TGTGCCAGCAGCGCAGACAGGAACACTGAAGCTTTCTTT.

This clonotype was seen repeatedly, ten times or more. This CDR3 is CASSLPGRGTDTQYF. CDR3 nucleotides: TGTGCCAGCAGCCTCCCCGGCAGGGGCACAGATACGCAGTATTTT. The V gene is TRBV6-1, the J gene TRBJ2-3, with D possibly TRBD1 on 5 matching bases. The CDR3 is made up of 15 amino acids. The germline V and J ends were trimmed by 6 bases and 1 base, with 14 bases remaining between them. CDR1 and CDR2 (germline): MNHNS, SASEGT.

This clonotype was found a few times. V usage is TRBV6-2 or TRBV6-3 and J usage is TRBJ1-2; the match to TRBD1 covers 8 bases. Germline CDR1 is MNHEY and CDR2 is SVGEGT. V lost 11 bases and J lost 5; bases outside the gene matches: 7. The CDR3 spans 12 residues. The CDR3 loop reads CAVLRTGYGYTF. The CDR3 coding sequence is TGTGCCGTACTCCGGACAGGGTATGGCTACACCTTC.

This clonotype was counted at least ten times. The chain combines TRBV6-5 with TRBJ1-5; D unclear. Germline-derived CDR1 and CDR2 are MNHEY and SVGAGI. The CDR3 has 16 residues. Trimming removed 3 bases at V and 5 bases at J, with 17 bases between. The DNA for the CDR3 is TGTGCCAGCAGTTATACCCGGACGGGGTCGGATCAGCCCCAGCATTTT. Protein product: CASSYTRTGSDQPQHF.

Points on this clonotype: A clone one base away is much larger, so this may be a read error. The chain uses TRBV29-1 and TRBJ1-2; no firm D call. Per germline, CDR1 SQVTM and CDR2 ANQGSEA. The CDR3 consists of 14 residues. The CDR3 here is CSVDLSQTTYGHTF. In DNA, the CDR3 is TGCAGCGTTGATCTCAGTCAGACCACCTATGGCCACACCTTC. Based on the CDR3 plus reference TRBV29-1 and TRBJ1-2, the full variable domain is SAVISQKPSRDICQRGTSLTIQCQVDSQVTMMFWYRQQPGQSLTLIATANQGSEATYESGFVIDKFPISRPNLTFSTLTVSNMSPEDSSIYLCSVDLSQTTYGHTFGSGTRLTVV.

This clonotype appeared many times. The V and J genes are TRBV25-1 and TRBJ2-1, with TRBD1 matching over 10 bases. Germline CDR1 MGHDK, CDR2 SYGVNS. The CDR3 totals 15 residues. After removal of 6 bases from V and 5 bases from J, the junction contained 7 bases not matched to a gene. The CDR3 here is CASRNYGTGDNEQFF. The CDR3 DNA follows: TGTGCCAGCAGGAATTATGGGACAGGGGACAATGAGCAGTTCTTC.

This clonotype was picked up many times. The chain carries TRBV10-2 and TRBJ1-5, with D maybe TRBD1 (5 bases). CDR1 is WSHSY and CDR2 is SAAADI in the germline V gene. The CDR3 has 13 residues. Trimming removed 8 bases at V and 6 bases at J, with 14 bases between. This chain's CDR3 is CASLSRRGQPQHF. The CDR3 region has the DNA TGCGCCAGCCTTTCCCGGAGGGGTCAGCCCCAGCATTTT.

This clonotype appeared a single time. A much larger clone sits a single nucleotide away, making a read error possible. This chain connects TRBV5-5 to TRBJ2-3; TRBD2 agrees at 8 bases. The CDR3 sequence is 14 residues long. Germline V CDR1 and CDR2: SGHKS, YYEKEE (reference sequence). As DNA, the CDR3 is TGTGTCAGCAGCTCGAGCGGGGGAACAGATACGCAGTATTTT. Its translation is CVSSSSGGTDTQYF.